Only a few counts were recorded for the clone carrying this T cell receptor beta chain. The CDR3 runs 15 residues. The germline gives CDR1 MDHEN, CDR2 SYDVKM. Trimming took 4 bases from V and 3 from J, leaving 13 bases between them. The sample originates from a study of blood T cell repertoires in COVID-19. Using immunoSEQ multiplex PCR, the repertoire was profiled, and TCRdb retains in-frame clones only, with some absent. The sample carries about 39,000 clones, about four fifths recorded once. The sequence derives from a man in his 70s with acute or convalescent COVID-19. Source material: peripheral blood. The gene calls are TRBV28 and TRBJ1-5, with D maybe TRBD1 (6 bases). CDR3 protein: CASSSYNRVNQPQHF. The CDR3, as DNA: TGTGCCAGCAGTTCATATAACAGGGTCAATCAGCCCCAGCATTTT.